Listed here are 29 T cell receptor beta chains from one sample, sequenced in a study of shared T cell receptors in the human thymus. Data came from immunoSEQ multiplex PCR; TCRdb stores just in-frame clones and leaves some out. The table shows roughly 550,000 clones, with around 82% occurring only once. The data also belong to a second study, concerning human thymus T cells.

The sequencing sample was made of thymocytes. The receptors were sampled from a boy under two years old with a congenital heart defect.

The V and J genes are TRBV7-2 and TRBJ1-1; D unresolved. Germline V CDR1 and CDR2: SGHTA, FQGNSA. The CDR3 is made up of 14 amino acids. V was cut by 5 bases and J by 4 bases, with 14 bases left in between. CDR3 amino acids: CASSDSRRGTEAFF. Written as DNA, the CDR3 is TGTGCCAGCAGCGATTCCCGGCGGGGCACTGAAGCTTTCTTT.

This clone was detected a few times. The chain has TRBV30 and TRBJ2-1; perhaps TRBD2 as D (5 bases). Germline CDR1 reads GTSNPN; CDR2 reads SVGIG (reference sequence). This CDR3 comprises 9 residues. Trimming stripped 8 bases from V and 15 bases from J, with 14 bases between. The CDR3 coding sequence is TGTGCCGGGCGGGTGGCCCGGTTCTTC. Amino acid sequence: CAGRVARFF.

CDR3 protein: CASSIDSPATGELFF. DNA of the CDR3: TGTGCCAGTAGTATAGATAGCCCAGCCACCGGGGAGCTGTTTTTT. This rearrangement joins TRBV19 to TRBJ2-2; D is unclear. Germline V CDR1 and CDR2: LNHDA, SQIVND (reference sequence). This CDR3 comprises 15 residues. Trimming took 0 bases from V and 4 from J, leaving 9 bases between them.

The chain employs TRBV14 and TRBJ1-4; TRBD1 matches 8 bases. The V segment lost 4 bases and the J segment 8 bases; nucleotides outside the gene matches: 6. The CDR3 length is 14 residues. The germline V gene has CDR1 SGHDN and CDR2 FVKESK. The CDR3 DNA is TGTGCCAGCAGCCGGGGACAGGATCAAGAAAAACTGTTTTTT. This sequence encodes CASSRGQDQEKLFF.

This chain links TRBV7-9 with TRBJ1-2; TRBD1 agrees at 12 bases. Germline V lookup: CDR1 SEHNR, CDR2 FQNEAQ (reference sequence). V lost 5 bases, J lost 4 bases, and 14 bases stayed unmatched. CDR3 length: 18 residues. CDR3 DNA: TGTGCCAGCAGCCTAGGGGGGACAGGGGGCCCCCCAGGCTATGGCTACACCTTC. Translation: CASSLGGTGGPPGYGYTF.

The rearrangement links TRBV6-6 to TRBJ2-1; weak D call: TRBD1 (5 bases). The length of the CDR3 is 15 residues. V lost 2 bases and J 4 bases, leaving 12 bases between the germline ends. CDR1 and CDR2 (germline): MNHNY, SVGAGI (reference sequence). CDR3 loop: CASSYPTQGYNEQFF. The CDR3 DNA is TGTGCCAGCAGTTACCCGACCCAGGGATACAATGAGCAGTTCTTC.

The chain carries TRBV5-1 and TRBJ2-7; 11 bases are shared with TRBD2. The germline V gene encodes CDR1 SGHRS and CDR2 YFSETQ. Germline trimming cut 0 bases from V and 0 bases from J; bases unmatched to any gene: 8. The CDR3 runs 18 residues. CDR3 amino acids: CASSLGASGRKFSYEQYF. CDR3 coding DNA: TGCGCCAGCAGCTTGGGGGCTAGCGGGAGGAAATTCTCCTACGAGCAGTACTTC. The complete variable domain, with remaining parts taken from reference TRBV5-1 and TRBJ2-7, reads KAGVTQTPRYLIKTRGQQVTLSCSPISGHRSVSWYQQTPGQGLQFLFEYFSETQRNKGNFPGRFSGRQFSNSRSEMNVSTLELGDSALYLCASSLGASGRKFSYEQYFGPGTRLTVT.

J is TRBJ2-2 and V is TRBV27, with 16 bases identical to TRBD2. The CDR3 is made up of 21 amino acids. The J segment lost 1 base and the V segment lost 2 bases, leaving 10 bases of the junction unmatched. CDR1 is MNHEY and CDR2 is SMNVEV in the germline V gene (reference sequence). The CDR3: CASSLIRGTSGRAQNTGELFF. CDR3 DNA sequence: TGTGCCAGCAGTTTAATCAGAGGGACTAGCGGGAGGGCCCAGAACACCGGGGAGCTGTTTTTT.

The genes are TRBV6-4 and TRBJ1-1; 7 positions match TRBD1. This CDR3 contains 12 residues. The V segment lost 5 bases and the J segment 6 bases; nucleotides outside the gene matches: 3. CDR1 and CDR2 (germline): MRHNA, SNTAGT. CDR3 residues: CASSNRGSEAFF. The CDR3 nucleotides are TGTGCCAGCAGTAACAGGGGTTCTGAAGCTTTCTTT.

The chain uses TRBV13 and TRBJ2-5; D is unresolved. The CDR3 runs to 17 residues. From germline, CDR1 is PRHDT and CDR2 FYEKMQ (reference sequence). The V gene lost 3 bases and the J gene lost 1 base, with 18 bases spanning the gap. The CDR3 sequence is CASSFDVLAKSQETQYF. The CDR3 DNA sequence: TGTGCCAGCAGCTTCGATGTATTAGCCAAGTCCCAAGAGACCCAGTACTTC.

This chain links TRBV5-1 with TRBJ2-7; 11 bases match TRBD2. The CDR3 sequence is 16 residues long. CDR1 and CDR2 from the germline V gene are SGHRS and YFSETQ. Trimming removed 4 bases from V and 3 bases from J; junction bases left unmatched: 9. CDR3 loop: CASSHKLAGEIYEQYF. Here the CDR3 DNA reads TGCGCCAGCAGCCACAAACTAGCGGGAGAAATCTACGAGCAGTACTTC.

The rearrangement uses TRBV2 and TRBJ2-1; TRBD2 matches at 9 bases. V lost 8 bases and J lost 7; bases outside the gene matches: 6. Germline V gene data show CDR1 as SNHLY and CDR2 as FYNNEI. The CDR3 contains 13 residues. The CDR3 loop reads CASDGLASNEQFF. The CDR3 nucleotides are TGTGCCAGCGATGGACTAGCGTCGAATGAGCAGTTCTTC.

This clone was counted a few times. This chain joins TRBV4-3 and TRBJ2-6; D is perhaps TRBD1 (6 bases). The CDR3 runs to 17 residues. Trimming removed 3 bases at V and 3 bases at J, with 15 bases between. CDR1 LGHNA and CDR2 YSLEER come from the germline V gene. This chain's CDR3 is CASSQLNRDIGANVLTF. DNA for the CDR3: TGCGCCAGCAGCCAGCTTAACCGGGACATTGGGGCCAACGTCCTGACTTTC.

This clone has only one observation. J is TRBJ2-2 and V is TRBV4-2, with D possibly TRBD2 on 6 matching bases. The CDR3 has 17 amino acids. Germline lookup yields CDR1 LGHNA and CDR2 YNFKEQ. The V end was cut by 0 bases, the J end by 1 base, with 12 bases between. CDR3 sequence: CASSQETARENTGELFF. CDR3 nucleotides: TGTGCCAGCAGCCAAGAAACGGCGCGGGAGAACACCGGGGAGCTGTTTTTT.

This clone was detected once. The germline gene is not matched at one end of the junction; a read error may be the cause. CDR3: CASSPRDRGESQYF. The CDR3 DNA reads as TGTGCCAGCAGCCCCCGGGACAGGGGAGAGTCCCAGTACTTC. V and J are TRBV11-2 and TRBJ2-5; 10 bases fit TRBD1. Germline CDR1 is SGHAT and CDR2 is FQNNGV. The CDR3 covers 14 residues.

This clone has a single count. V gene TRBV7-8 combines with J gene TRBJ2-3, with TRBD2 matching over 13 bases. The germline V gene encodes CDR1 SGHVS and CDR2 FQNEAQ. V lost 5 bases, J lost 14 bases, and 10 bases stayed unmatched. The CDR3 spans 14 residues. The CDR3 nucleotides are TGTGCCAGCAGCCACGATCCCGGGACTAGCGGGGCGTATTTT. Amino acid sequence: CASSHDPGTSGAYF.

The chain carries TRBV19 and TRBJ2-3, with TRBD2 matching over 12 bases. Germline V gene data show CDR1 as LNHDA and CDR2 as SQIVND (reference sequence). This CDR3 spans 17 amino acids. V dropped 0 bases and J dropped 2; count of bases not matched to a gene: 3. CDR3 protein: CASSIEGLAGPTDTQYF. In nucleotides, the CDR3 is TGTGCCAGTAGTATAGAGGGACTAGCGGGCCCCACAGATACGCAGTATTTT.

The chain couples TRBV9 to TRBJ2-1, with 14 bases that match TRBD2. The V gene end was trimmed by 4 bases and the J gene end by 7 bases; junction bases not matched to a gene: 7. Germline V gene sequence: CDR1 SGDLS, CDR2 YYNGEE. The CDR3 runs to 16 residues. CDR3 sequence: CASSLGTSGSGNEQFF. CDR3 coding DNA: TGTGCCAGCAGCTTAGGGACTAGCGGGAGCGGGAATGAGCAGTTCTTC.

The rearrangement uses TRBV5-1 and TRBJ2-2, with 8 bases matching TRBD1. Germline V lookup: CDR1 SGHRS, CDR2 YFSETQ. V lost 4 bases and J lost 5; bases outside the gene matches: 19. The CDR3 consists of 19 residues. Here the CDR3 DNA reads TGCGCCAGCAGCGGAGGACAGGGAAAGTGGGGCGACGGGACCGGGGAGCTGTTTTTT. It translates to CASSGGQGKWGDGTGELFF.

CDR3 sequence (DNA): TGCGCCAGCAGCTTGCGGGGGTTAGGACAGGGACCTTCTCGCTACACCTTC. Its protein product is CASSLRGLGQGPSRYTF. V gene TRBV5-1 combines with J gene TRBJ1-2; 8 nucleotides align to TRBD1. Losses at the gene ends were 1 base for V and 9 bases for J; bases not matched to a gene: 17. The germline V gene encodes CDR1 SGHRS and CDR2 YFSETQ. The CDR3 has 17 amino acids.

CDR3 DNA: TGTGCCAGCAGTTGGGCAGCCGACTACGAGCAGTACTTC. It specifies CASSWAADYEQYF. V is TRBV27 and J is TRBJ2-7, with D unresolved. The CDR3 totals 13 residues. The germline gives CDR1 MNHEY, CDR2 SMNVEV (reference sequence). V lost 4 bases to trimming and J lost 3 bases, with 10 bases between them.

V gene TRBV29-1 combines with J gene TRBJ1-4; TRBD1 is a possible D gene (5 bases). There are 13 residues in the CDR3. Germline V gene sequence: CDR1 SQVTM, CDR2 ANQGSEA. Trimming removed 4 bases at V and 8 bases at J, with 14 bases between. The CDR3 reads CSVVTGAGEKLFF. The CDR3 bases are TGCAGCGTTGTTACTGGGGCGGGGGAAAAACTGTTTTTT.

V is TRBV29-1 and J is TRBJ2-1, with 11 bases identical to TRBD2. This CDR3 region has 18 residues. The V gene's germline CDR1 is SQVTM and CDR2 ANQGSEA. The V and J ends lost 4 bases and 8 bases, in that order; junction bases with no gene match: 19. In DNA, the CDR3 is TGCAGCGTTGCCAGGCCGGGACTAGCGGTAAAGCGGAGCGATGAGCAGTTCTTC. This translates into CSVARPGLAVKRSDEQFF.

The CDR3 nucleotides read TGTGCCAGCATTCATCGACGGGGACAGGGTGAGTCCGAGCAGTACTTC. Protein product: CASIHRRGQGESEQYF. This sequence joins TRBV2 and TRBJ2-7, with 9 bases that match TRBD1. Germline V gene sequence: CDR1 SNHLY, CDR2 FYNNEI. The CDR3 loop spans 16 amino acids. The V gene end was trimmed by 7 bases and the J gene end by 6 bases; junction bases not matched to a gene: 16.

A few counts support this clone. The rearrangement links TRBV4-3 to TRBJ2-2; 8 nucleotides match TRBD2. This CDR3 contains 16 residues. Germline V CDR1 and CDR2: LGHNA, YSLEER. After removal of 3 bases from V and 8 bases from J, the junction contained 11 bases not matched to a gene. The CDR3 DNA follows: TGCGCCAGCAGCCAGAGTGGCGGGAGGTCATCGGGGGAGCTGTTTTTT. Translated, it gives CASSQSGGRSSGELFF.

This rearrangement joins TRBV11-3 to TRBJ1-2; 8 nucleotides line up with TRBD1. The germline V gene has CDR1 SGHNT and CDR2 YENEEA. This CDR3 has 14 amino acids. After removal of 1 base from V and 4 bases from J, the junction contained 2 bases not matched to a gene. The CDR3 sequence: CASSLGTGRYGYTF. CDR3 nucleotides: TGTGCCAGCAGCTTAGGGACAGGGCGCTATGGCTACACCTTC. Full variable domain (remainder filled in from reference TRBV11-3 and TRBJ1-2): EAGVVQSPRYKIIEKKQPVAFWCNPISGHNTLYWYLQNLGQGPELLIRYENEEAVDDSQLPKDRFSAERLKGVDSTLKIQPAELGDSAVYLCASSLGTGRYGYTFGSGTRLTVV.

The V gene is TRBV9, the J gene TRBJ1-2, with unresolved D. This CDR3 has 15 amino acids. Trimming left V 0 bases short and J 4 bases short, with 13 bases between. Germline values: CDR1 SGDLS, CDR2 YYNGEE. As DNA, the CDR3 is TGTGCCAGCAGCGTAGGAGTGGTGATTCTCTATGGCTACACCTTC. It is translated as CASSVGVVILYGYTF.

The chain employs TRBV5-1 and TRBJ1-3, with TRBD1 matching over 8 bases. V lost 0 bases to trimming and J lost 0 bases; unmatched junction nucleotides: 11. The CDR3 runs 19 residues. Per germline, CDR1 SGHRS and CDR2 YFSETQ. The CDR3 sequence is CASSLEGQDKPDSGNTIYF. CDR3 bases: TGCGCCAGCAGCTTGGAGGGACAGGATAAACCGGACTCTGGAAACACCATATATTTT.

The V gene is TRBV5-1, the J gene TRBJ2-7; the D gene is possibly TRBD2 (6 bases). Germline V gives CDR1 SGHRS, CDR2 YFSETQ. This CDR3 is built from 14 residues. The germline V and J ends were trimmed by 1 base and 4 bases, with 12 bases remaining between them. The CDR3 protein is CASSLRDFPYEQYF. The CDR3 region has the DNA TGCGCCAGCAGCTTGCGGGACTTTCCTTACGAGCAGTACTTC.